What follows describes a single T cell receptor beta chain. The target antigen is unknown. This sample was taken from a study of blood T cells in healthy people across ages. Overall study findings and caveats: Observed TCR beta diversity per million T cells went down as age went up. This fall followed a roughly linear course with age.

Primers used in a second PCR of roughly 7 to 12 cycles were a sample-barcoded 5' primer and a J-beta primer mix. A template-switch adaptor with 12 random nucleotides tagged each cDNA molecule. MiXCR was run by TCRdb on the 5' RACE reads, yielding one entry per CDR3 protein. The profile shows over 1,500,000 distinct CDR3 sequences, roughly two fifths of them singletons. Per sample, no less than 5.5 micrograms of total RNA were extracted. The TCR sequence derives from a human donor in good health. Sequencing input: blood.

This CDR3 is CSARDATGPNDEQFF. The CDR3 DNA is TGCAGTGCTAGAGATGCGACGGGACCCAACGATGAGCAGTTCTTC. This chain joins TRBV20-1 and TRBJ2-1; the D call may be TRBD1 or TRBD2 (5 bases each). V was shortened by 0 bases and J by 8 bases, with 17 bases between the two germline ends. The CDR3 extends over 15 amino acids. Germline assignment: CDR1 DFQATT and CDR2 SNEGSKA (reference sequence).